The clone carrying this T cell receptor beta chain was counted many times. The data stem from a study of T cells after yellow fever vaccination. A single record per CDR3 protein comes from TCRdb applying MiXCR to the 5' RACE reads. The repertoire has about 22,000 distinct CDR3 sequences, around 5.2% of them found once; the top ten carry approximately 20%. The CDR3 runs 15 residues. V was trimmed by 6 bases and J by 4 bases, leaving 18 bases between them. This receptor was obtained from a man younger than 35 who received the YFV17D yellow fever vaccine. The gene calls are TRBV12-3 or TRBV12-4 and TRBJ1-1; D may be TRBD1 (5 bases). Source: PBMCs, either bulk or a sorted T-cell subset (CD4+, CD8+, memory, or dextramer-sorted; not recorded which), taken about 49 days after the first yellow fever vaccination. The CDR3 DNA follows: TGTGCCAGCAGCCCCCCTCAGGGCCGGGGCACTGAAGCTTTCTTT. It codes for CASSPPQGRGTEAFF.